Sequencing of this T cell receptor beta chain was carried out in a study of cytomegalovirus exposure and HLA in healthy donors. Study-level information: One earlier analysis, a look at 150 million to 200 million T cells, found more than 100 million unique TCR beta sequences.

Trimming took 5 bases from V and 7 from J, leaving 21 bases between them. This CDR3 spans 16 amino acids. Per germline, CDR1 SGHAT and CDR2 FQNNGV. PCR used 60 Vbeta primers and 13 Jbeta primers. This table comes from immunoSEQ multiplex PCR, and its TCRdb copy is limited to in-frame clones, with some not included. The sample lists around 160,000 clones, about three quarters occurring once. Sequencing used PBMCs. The chain carries TRBV11-2 and TRBJ2-1, with a tentative D call TRBD2 (6 bases). This TCR was sampled from a man in his forties or fifties in good health and CMV-seropositive. The CDR3 nucleotides are TGTGCCAGCAGCCGTTCGGGGACTTCTACCAGGAATGAGCAGTTCTTC. This translates into CASSRSGTSTRNEQFF.